This TCR beta chain derives from a study of lymphopenia after photon versus proton radiotherapy. Whole-study results and caveats: Photon-treated patients lost naive T cells and TCR diversity; proton-treated stayed stable. After lymphocyte nadir, photon-treated repertoires showed oligoclonal expansion, especially CD8+ Temra. Post-nadir TCR diversity decline inversely tracked overall survival among those who died.

Sequenced by immunoSEQ multiplex PCR; TCRdb stores in-frame clones only, minus some. The sample holds fewer than 45,000 clones, 86% seen once. With 4 bases clipped from V and 4 bases from J, the junction kept 10 bases outside the gene matches. The CDR3 runs to 15 residues. The germline CDR1 and CDR2 sequences are LGHNA and YNFKEQ. Concerning this clone itself: Its antigen is still unknown.

The chain employs TRBV4-2 and TRBJ2-7, with 7 bases matching TRBD2. The sample was peripheral blood, taken from a patient treated with proton-based radiotherapy. The source of this sequence is a woman aged 70-85 years with pancreatic cancer. Some clones in this sample may be carry-over from other donors' samples. For the CDR3, the DNA is TGTGCCAGCAGCCTTGCTAGCGGAGACCTATACGAGCAGTACTTC. This codes for CASSLASGDLYEQYF.